Shown below are 29 T cell receptor beta chains from a single sample sequenced in a study of cytomegalovirus exposure and HLA in healthy donors (dated by TCRdb to about 2017). The protocol used for the library was the immunoSEQ multiplex PCR assay. The multiplex PCR relied on a mix of 60 forward primers for TCR Vbeta segments and 13 reverse primers for TCR Jbeta segments. The table was pulled from immuneACCESS by TCRdb, which kept in-frame rearrangements only. Such tables lose some clones; where checked, under half of the loss comes from unresolved V genes, and the rest has no known cause. The sample records under 130,000 clones, around 63% of which are singletons. The ten largest make up approximately 3% of the sample. The sample was PBMCs. The receptors come from a man younger than 45 in good health and CMV-seronegative.

This clone was observed once. The chain links TRBV5-1 to TRBJ2-1; 8 bases fit TRBD2. The CDR3 loop spans 15 amino acids. Germline values: CDR1 SGHRS, CDR2 YFSETQ. J was trimmed by 3 bases and V by 9 bases; bases with no gene match: 11. The CDR3 DNA is TGCGCCACCAGAACCGGGACTAGGTTCTACAATGAGCAGTTCTTC. Protein product: CATRTGTRFYNEQFF. Together with reference TRBV5-1 and TRBJ2-1, the CDR3 gives the full variable domain: KAGVTQTPRYLIKTRGQQVTLSCSPISGHRSVSWYQQTPGQGLQFLFEYFSETQRNKGNFPGRFSGRQFSNSRSEMNVSTLELGDSALYLCATRTGTRFYNEQFFGPGTRLTVL.

This clone was counted a few times. The gene calls are TRBV10-1 and TRBJ1-5, with 7 positions matching TRBD1. This CDR3 spans 14 amino acids. Trimming cost V 6 bases and J 7 bases; bases outside gene matches: 9. The V gene's germline CDR1 is WNHNN and CDR2 SYGVQD (reference sequence). The CDR3 reads CASRARGKGQPQHF. The CDR3 coding sequence is TGCGCCAGCAGGGCCAGGGGGAAGGGGCAGCCCCAGCATTTT.

The rearrangement joins TRBV28 to TRBJ1-1; TRBD1 aligns across 8 bases. Germline V lookup: CDR1 MDHEN, CDR2 SYDVKM. CDR3 length equals 16 residues. After removal of 5 bases from V and 4 bases from J, the junction contained 12 bases not matched to a gene. For the CDR3, the DNA is TGTGCCAGCAGTCCGATCCCCCAGACAGGGGCCACTGAAGCTTTCTTT. Encoded protein: CASSPIPQTGATEAFF. Using reference TRBV28 and TRBJ1-1 for the parts outside the CDR3, the full variable domain is DVKVTQSSRYLVKRTGEKVFLECVQDMDHENMFWYRQDPGLGLRLIYFSYDVKMKEKGDIPEGYSVSREKKERFSLILESASTNQTSMYLCASSPIPQTGATEAFFGQGTRLTVV.

The V gene is TRBV30, the J gene TRBJ1-5; tentatively, D is TRBD1 (6 bases). V was trimmed by 2 bases and J by 7 bases, leaving 15 bases between them. The CDR3 is made up of 14 amino acids. The V gene's germline CDR1 is GTSNPN and CDR2 SVGIG (reference sequence). Written as DNA, the CDR3 is TGTGCCTGGAGTACGGGCCAGGGGACCCAGCCCCAGCATTTT. It codes for CAWSTGQGTQPQHF.

This chain joins TRBV19 and TRBJ1-2, with a possible D match to TRBD1 (6 bases). The CDR3 covers 15 residues. The V end was cut by 8 bases, the J end by 3 bases, with 19 bases between. In germline, CDR1 is LNHDA, CDR2 SQIVND (reference sequence). This CDR3 is CASRPLDSGDYGYTF. The DNA of the CDR3 is TGTGCCAGTCGCCCCCTGGACAGTGGGGACTATGGCTACACCTTC.

The genes are TRBV7-2 and TRBJ2-7; 7 positions agree with TRBD2. With 5 bases clipped from V and 2 bases from J, the junction kept 9 bases outside the gene matches. This CDR3 has 15 amino acids. CDR1 SGHTA and CDR2 FQGNSA come from the germline V gene. As DNA, the CDR3 is TGTGCCAGCAGCGGGGGGGGGAGAGATCCCTACGAGCAGTACTTC. Translating gives CASSGGGRDPYEQYF.

V usage is TRBV10-2 and J usage is TRBJ1-2, with 9 positions matching TRBD1. Trimming cost V 4 bases and J 3 bases; bases outside gene matches: 0. The CDR3 has 13 residues. Germline CDR1 is WSHSY and CDR2 is SAAADI. The chain's CDR3 is CASSGTGDYGYTF. The CDR3 DNA reads as TGCGCCAGCAGTGGGACAGGGGACTATGGCTACACCTTC.

This clone has a handful of counts. V is TRBV7-2 and J is TRBJ2-7; a weak D match, TRBD1 (5 bases). The length of the CDR3 is 15 residues. V lost 4 bases and J lost 1, with 14 bases in between. Germline V lookup: CDR1 SGHTA, CDR2 FQGNSA. The CDR3 region is CASSSNPQVSYEQYF. The CDR3 DNA reads TGTGCCAGCAGCTCAAACCCACAGGTATCCTACGAGCAGTACTTC.

V usage is TRBV18 and J usage is TRBJ2-7, with D possibly being TRBD2 (6 bases). Trimming shortened V by 3 bases and J by 7 bases, and 19 bases separated the two germline ends. The CDR3 sequence is 15 residues long. Germline V CDR1 and CDR2: KGHSH, LQKENI. The CDR3 DNA sequence: TGTGCCAGCTCACCCTTTGGGGGGTCGGGTTTGGAGCAGTACTTC. Its protein is CASSPFGGSGLEQYF.

V is TRBV7-8 and J is TRBJ2-3; D might be TRBD1 (5 bases). V was shortened by 5 bases and J by 0 bases, with 12 bases between the two germline ends. CDR3 length: 15 residues. Per the germline V gene, CDR1 is SGHVS and CDR2 is FQNEAQ. CDR3 sequence: CASSPRQPSTDTQYF. The CDR3 DNA is TGTGCCAGCAGCCCGAGACAGCCTAGCACAGATACGCAGTATTTT.

This clone has more than one count but fewer than ten. Here the CDR3 reads CASSDIDREEQPQHF. The CDR3, as DNA: TGTGCCAGCAGTGATATTGACAGGGAGGAACAGCCCCAGCATTTT. The V and J genes are TRBV25-1 and TRBJ1-5; 7 bases are shared with TRBD1. V lost 3 bases to trimming and J lost 7 bases; unmatched junction nucleotides: 9. CDR1 is MGHDK, CDR2 SYGVNS, per germline. CDR3 size: 15 residues.

This clone was seen a handful of times. V usage is TRBV4-2 and J usage is TRBJ2-5, with TRBD2 matching 7 bases. V lost 0 bases and J lost 4; bases outside the gene matches: 8. Germline CDR1 and CDR2: LGHNA and YNFKEQ. The CDR3 has 16 residues. The DNA for the CDR3 is TGTGCCAGCAGCCAAGATAGGTGGGAGGGCCCAGAGACCCAGTACTTC. It is translated as CASSQDRWEGPETQYF.

This clone was recorded a few times. The chain employs TRBV7-2 and TRBJ1-2; D gene ambiguous. This CDR3 is built from 11 residues. Germline lookup yields CDR1 SGHTA and CDR2 FQGNSA. The germline V and J ends were trimmed by 5 bases and 3 bases, with 4 bases remaining between them. The DNA for the CDR3 is TGTGCCAGCAGCCCGTACTATGGCTACACCTTC. It yields the protein CASSPYYGYTF. The whole variable domain, remainder taken from reference TRBV7-2 and TRBJ1-2, is GAGVSQSPSNKVTEKGKDVELRCDPISGHTALYWYRQSLGQGLEFLIYFQGNSAPDKSGLPSDRFSAERTGGSVSTLTIQRTQQEDSAVYLCASSPYYGYTFGSGTRLTVV.

The chain carries TRBV5-1 and TRBJ2-1, with D possibly matching TRBD2 (7 bases). CDR1 SGHRS and CDR2 YFSETQ come from the germline V gene. Trimming took 4 bases from V and 0 from J, leaving 11 bases between them. This CDR3 has 15 amino acids. The DNA of the CDR3 is TGCGCCAGCAGCAGGGGGGGGGTCTCCTACAATGAGCAGTTCTTC. Protein: CASSRGGVSYNEQFF.

The chain couples TRBV7-9 to TRBJ2-5; TRBD2 agrees at 7 bases. Germline lookup yields CDR1 SEHNR and CDR2 FQNEAQ (reference sequence). The CDR3 has 14 residues. J gave up 4 bases and V 2 bases, and 4 bases lay outside the gene matches. This chain's CDR3 is CASSLNGGGETQYF. The CDR3 DNA reads as TGTGCCAGCAGCTTAAATGGGGGGGGAGAGACCCAGTACTTC.

The V gene is TRBV18, the J gene TRBJ2-3; 10 nucleotides match TRBD1. Germline V CDR1 and CDR2: KGHSH, LQKENI. The CDR3 is 16 amino acids. V gave up 6 bases and J gave up 2 bases; unmatched junction bases: 8. Written as DNA, the CDR3 is TGTGCCAGCTCCCTCGGGACAGGGGCCGTCACAGATACGCAGTATTTT. Translated, it gives CASSLGTGAVTDTQYF.

The rearrangement uses TRBV5-1 and TRBJ2-6; 9 bases map to TRBD1. Germline CDR1 SGHRS, CDR2 YFSETQ. This CDR3 region has 19 residues. V shed 4 bases, J shed 0 bases, and the junction held 11 bases outside the gene matches. CDR3 sequence reads: CASSGQGTIIPSGANVLTF. The CDR3 nucleotides are TGCGCCAGCAGCGGACAGGGGACAATTATCCCCTCTGGGGCCAACGTCCTGACTTTC.

The chain carries TRBV6-1 and TRBJ1-4; D is undetermined. Germline V gives CDR1 MNHNS, CDR2 SASEGT. Trimming took 2 bases from V and 7 from J, leaving 11 bases between them. The CDR3 loop spans 14 amino acids. Here the CDR3 reads CASSESVEAEKLFF. The CDR3 region has the DNA TGTGCCAGCAGTGAAAGTGTGGAGGCTGAAAAACTGTTTTTT.

The CDR3 region has the DNA TGTGCCAGCAGCAAGCTAGCGGGAGGGCCGGGAGAGACCCAGTACTTC. It encodes CASSKLAGGPGETQYF. This chain uses TRBV7-2 with TRBJ2-5, with 12 nucleotides matching TRBD2. Per the germline V gene, CDR1 is SGHTA and CDR2 is FQGNSA. J was trimmed by 4 bases and V by 5 bases; bases with no gene match: 8. This CDR3 is built from 16 residues.

The chain combines TRBV7-2 with TRBJ2-1; 8 bases map to TRBD2. The V and J ends lost 5 bases and 4 bases, in that order; junction bases with no gene match: 13. Germline assignment: CDR1 SGHTA and CDR2 FQGNSA. The CDR3 sequence is 17 residues long. CDR3 sequence: CASSPRALSGGYNEQFF. The CDR3 DNA reads as TGTGCCAGCAGCCCCAGGGCTCTATCGGGAGGGTACAATGAGCAGTTCTTC.

This clone has only a few counts. This chain links TRBV7-2 with TRBJ2-3; the D is unclear. Trimming pared 1 base from V and 4 bases from J, leaving 9 bases between. The CDR3 length is 14 residues. CDR1 and CDR2 from the germline V gene are SGHTA and FQGNSA. The CDR3 is CASSLGGSADTQYF. The CDR3 DNA reads TGTGCCAGCAGCTTAGGAGGATCGGCAGATACGCAGTATTTT.

The gene calls are TRBV19 and TRBJ1-2; 8 positions agree with TRBD1. Looked up from germline, CDR1 is LNHDA and CDR2 is SQIVND (reference sequence). The V segment lost 5 bases and the J segment 0 bases; nucleotides outside the gene matches: 5. The CDR3 has 15 residues. In DNA form, the CDR3 reads TGTGCCAGTAGTGCATGGACAGGGCCTAACTATGGCTACACCTTC. Translated: CASSAWTGPNYGYTF.

This chain links TRBV9 with TRBJ2-1; 10 positions match TRBD2. There are 15 residues in the CDR3. Per germline, CDR1 SGDLS and CDR2 YYNGEE. Losses at the gene ends were 0 bases for V and 12 bases for J; bases not matched to a gene: 9. CDR3 sequence: CASSVVGLAGAVQFF. The DNA for the CDR3 is TGTGCCAGCAGCGTAGTAGGTCTAGCGGGAGCCGTGCAGTTCTTC.

This clone was seen more than once but under ten times. The chain joins TRBV4-1 to TRBJ1-5, with TRBD1 matching over 7 bases. From germline, CDR1 is MGHRA and CDR2 YSYEKL. The CDR3 length is 15 residues. The ends lost 0 bases at V and 5 bases at J; junction bases unmatched: 4. CDR3 sequence reads: CASSQDTGADQPQHF. The CDR3 nucleotides read TGCGCCAGCAGCCAAGATACAGGGGCGGATCAGCCCCAGCATTTT.

The chain employs TRBV6-5 and TRBJ2-3; D might be TRBD1 (6 bases). CDR1 is MNHEY and CDR2 is SVGAGI in the germline V gene. This CDR3 has 15 residues. Trimming shortened V by 6 bases and J by 0 bases, and 13 bases separated the two germline ends. The CDR3 nucleotides are TGTGCCAGCAGAAGATCAGGGGCGAGCACAGATACGCAGTATTTT. Encoded protein: CASRRSGASTDTQYF.

The rearrangement links TRBV5-6 to TRBJ2-1; perhaps TRBD1 as D (5 bases). Germline CDR1 SGHDT, CDR2 YYEEEE. The CDR3 runs 16 residues. Deletions cut 1 base from V and 2 bases from J, with 13 bases between. Here the CDR3 reads CASSLTGRQAYNEQFF. The CDR3 nucleotides read TGTGCCAGCAGCTTGACAGGAAGGCAAGCCTACAATGAGCAGTTCTTC.

The V and J genes are TRBV6-1 and TRBJ2-1; 13 nucleotides line up with TRBD2. The V and J ends lost 9 bases and 8 bases, in that order; junction bases with no gene match: 4. The CDR3 loop spans 13 amino acids. Germline values: CDR1 MNHNS, CDR2 SASEGT. The CDR3: CASRTSGSYEQFF. CDR3 coding DNA: TGTGCCAGTCGGACTAGCGGGAGTTATGAGCAGTTCTTC.

The chain joins TRBV6-6 to TRBJ1-5; tentatively, D is TRBD1 (6 bases). Germline-derived CDR1 and CDR2 are MNHNY and SVGAGI (reference sequence). This CDR3 has 14 residues. V lost 6 bases to trimming and J lost 3 bases, with 12 bases between them. CDR3 nucleotides: TGTGCCAGCAGCACAACAGGGCCCAATCAGCCCCAGCATTTT. Its protein product is CASSTTGPNQPQHF.

The chain employs TRBV11-2 and TRBJ2-5; the match to TRBD1 covers 12 bases. CDR1 SGHAT and CDR2 FQNNGV come from the germline V gene. The CDR3 is made up of 17 amino acids. V gave up 1 base and J gave up 11 bases; unmatched junction bases: 14. This CDR3 is CASSLGSNRDRGHEQYF. Here the CDR3 DNA reads TGTGCCAGCAGCTTAGGGTCAAACCGGGACAGGGGGCATGAGCAGTACTTC.